The clone carrying this T cell receptor beta chain was seen repeatedly, ten times or more. Its target is not known. The iRepertoire nested amplicon-rescue multiplex PCR amplified TCR alpha and beta CDR3s from RNA. Tissue mRNA or PBMC total RNA, about 90-400 ng, went into one-step reverse transcription and amplification. MiXCR, applied by TCRdb to the multiplex PCR reads, yields one record per CDR3 protein. The profile covers roughly 42,000 distinct CDR3 sequences, with more than 20% appearing a single time and 6% to 7% taken by the ten largest. V dropped 4 bases and J dropped 3; count of bases not matched to a gene: 2. Germline-derived CDR1 and CDR2 are SGHTA and FQGNSA. This CDR3 region has 13 residues. The data originate from a study of glioma-infiltrating T cells. General study findings and limits: Gliomas, especially low-grade, showed above-expected tissue-blood divergence; non-neoplastic patients showed below. CDR3 overlap between tissue and blood was very small.

The receptor was isolated from a human donor with low-grade glioma or glioblastoma, undergoing nonglioma brain surgery, or in good health (not recorded which). The chain has TRBV7-2 and TRBJ1-2, with 7 bases fitting TRBD1. Material for sequencing was glioma tissue, nonneoplastic brain tissue, or PBMCs (not recorded which). CDR3 residues: CASSSTGDYGYTF. CDR3 nucleotide sequence: TGTGCCAGCAGCTCCACAGGGGACTATGGCTACACCTTC.